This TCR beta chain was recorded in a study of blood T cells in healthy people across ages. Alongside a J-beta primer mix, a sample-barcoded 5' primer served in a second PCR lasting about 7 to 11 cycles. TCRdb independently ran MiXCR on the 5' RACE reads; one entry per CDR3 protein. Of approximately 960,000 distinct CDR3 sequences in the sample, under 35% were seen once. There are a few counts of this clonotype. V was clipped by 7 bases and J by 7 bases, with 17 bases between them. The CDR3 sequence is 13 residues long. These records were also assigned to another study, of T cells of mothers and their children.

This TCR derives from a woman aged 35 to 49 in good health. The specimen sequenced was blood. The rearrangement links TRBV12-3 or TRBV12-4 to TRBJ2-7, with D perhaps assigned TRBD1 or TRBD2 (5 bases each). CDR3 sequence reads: CASIWGAGGEQYF. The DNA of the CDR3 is TGTGCCAGCATCTGGGGCGCCGGAGGAGAGCAGTACTTC.